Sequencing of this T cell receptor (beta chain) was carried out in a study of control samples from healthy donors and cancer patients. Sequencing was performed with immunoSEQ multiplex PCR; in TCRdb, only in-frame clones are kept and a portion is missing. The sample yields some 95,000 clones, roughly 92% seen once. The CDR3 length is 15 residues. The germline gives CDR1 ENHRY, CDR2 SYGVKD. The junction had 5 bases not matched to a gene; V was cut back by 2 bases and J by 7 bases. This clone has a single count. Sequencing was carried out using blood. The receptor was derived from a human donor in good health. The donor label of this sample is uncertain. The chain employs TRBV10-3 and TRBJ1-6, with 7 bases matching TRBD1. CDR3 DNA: TGTGCCATCAGTGAGGATGGACAGGTGAATTCACCCCTCCACTTT. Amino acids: CAISEDGQVNSPLHF.